This TCR beta chain stems from a study of OX40 agonist ivuxolimab in advanced cancers. The data were produced by immunoSEQ multiplex PCR, yet TCRdb's version contains in-frame clones alone and is incomplete. Of 20,000 to 30,000 clones in the sample, more than 65% were seen once. CDR1 and CDR2 from the germline V gene are MNHEY and SVGAGI. CDR3 length: 15 residues. V was shortened by 7 bases and J by 4 bases, with 19 bases between the two germline ends. Blood draws occurred at baseline, cycle 4 day 1, and cycle 7 day 1. The rearrangement links TRBV6-5 to TRBJ1-2; D possibly corresponds to TRBD1 (6 bases). The TCR comes from an adult with an advanced solid tumor such as melanoma, head and neck, liver or kidney cancer. The sequencing here drew on CD4+ or CD8+ T cells sorted from blood, taken in a trial of the OX40 agonist ivuxolimab. CDR3 region: CASTPMGARIYGYTF. The CDR3 bases are TGTGCCAGCACTCCGATGGGGGCGAGGATCTATGGCTACACCTTC.